Listed here is a single T cell receptor beta chain. Its target is not known. These data come from a study of T cell responses to AZD1222 COVID-19 vaccine. Points from the study as a whole: Seropositivity was recorded at baseline in only 6 or 7 AZD1222 recipients.

Clones were sequenced by immunoSEQ multiplex PCR, and TCRdb holds only the in-frame ones, with some missing. The sample gives about 120,000 clones, approximately 83% of which show up once; about 1.5% is in the top ten. V lost 7 bases and J 1 base, leaving 8 bases between the germline ends. Germline-derived CDR1 and CDR2 are MNHEY and SVGAGI. The CDR3 has 14 residues. This specimen was peripheral blood, taken on day 0 of AZD1222 vaccination. This sequence was found in an adult in good health. The chain combines TRBV6-5 with TRBJ2-6; D remains ambiguous. The CDR3 DNA reads TGTGCCAGCACCCAAAGGTCTGGGGCCAACGTCCTGACTTTC. Protein: CASTQRSGANVLTF.